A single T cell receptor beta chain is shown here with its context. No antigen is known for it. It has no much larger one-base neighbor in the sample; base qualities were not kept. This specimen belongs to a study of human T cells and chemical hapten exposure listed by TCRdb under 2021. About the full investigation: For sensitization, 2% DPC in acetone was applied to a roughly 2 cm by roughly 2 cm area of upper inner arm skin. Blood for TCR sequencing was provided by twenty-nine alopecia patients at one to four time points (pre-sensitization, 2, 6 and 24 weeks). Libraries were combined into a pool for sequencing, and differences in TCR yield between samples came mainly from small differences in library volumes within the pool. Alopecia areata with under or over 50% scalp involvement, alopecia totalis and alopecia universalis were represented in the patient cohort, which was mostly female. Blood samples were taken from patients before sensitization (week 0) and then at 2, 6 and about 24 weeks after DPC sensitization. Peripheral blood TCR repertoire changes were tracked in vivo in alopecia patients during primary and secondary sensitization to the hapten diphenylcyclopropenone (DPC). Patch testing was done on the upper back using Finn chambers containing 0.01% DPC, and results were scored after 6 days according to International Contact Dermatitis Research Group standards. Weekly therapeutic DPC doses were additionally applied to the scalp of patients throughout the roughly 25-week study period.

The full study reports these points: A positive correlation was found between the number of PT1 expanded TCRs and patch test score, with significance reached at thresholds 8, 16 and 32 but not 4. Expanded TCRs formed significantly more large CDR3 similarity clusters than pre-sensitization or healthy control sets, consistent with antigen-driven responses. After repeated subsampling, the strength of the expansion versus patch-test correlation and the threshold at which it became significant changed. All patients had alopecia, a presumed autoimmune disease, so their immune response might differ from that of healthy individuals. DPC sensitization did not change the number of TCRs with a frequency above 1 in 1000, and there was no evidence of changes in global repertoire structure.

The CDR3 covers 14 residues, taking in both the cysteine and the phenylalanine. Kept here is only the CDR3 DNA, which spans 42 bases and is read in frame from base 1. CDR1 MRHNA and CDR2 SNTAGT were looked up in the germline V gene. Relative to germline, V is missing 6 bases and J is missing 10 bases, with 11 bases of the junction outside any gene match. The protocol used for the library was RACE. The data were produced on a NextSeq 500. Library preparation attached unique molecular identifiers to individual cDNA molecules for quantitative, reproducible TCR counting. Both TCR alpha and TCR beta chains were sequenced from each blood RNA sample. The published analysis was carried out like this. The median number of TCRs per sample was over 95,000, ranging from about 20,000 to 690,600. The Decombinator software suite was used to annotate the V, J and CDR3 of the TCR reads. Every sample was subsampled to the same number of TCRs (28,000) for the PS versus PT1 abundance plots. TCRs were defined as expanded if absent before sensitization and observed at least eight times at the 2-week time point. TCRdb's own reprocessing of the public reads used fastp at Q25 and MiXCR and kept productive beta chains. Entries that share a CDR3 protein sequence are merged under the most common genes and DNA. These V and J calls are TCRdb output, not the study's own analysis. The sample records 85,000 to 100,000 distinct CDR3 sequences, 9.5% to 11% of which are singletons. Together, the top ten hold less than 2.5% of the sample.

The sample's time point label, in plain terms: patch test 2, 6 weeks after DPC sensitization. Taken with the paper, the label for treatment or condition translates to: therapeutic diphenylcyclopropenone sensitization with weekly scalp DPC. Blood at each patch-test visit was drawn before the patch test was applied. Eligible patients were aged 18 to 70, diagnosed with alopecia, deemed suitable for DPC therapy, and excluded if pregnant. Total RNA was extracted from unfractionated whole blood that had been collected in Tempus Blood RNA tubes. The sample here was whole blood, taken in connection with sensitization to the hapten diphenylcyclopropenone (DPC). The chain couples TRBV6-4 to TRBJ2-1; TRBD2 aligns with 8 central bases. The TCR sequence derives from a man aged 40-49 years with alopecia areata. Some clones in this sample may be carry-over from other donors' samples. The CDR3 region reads CASSQIGGGREQFF. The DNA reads TGTGCCAGCAGCCAAATCGGGGGGGGCAGAGAGCAGTTCTTC.